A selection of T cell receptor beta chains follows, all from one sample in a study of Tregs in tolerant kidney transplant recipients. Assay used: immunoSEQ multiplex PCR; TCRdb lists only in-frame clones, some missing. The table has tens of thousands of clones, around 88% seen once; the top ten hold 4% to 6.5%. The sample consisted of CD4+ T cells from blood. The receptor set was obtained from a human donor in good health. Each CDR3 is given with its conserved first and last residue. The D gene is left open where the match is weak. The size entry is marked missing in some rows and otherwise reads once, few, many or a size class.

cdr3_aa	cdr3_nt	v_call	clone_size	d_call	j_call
CASSVATTPNTEAFF	TGTGCCAGCAGCGTAGCTACAACTCCGAACACTGAAGCTTTCTTT	TRBV9	-	-	TRBJ1-1
CAWLQGVGNSPLHF	TGTGCCTGGTTACAGGGAGTTGGGAATTCACCCCTCCACTTT	TRBV30	-	-	TRBJ1-6
CASSEKGSGGYTF	TGTGCCAGCAGTGAAAAGGGTTCAGGAGGCTACACCTTC	TRBV6-1	-	-	TRBJ1-2
CASSILQGLGNQPQHF	TGTGCCAGTAGTATACTACAGGGGCTAGGCAATCAGCCCCAGCATTTT	TRBV19	-	TRBD1	TRBJ1-5
CASSTGTPEAFF	TGTGCCAGCAGCACCGGGACGCCCGAAGCTTTCTTT	TRBV11-2	once	-	TRBJ1-1
CASSSQVSQETQYF	TGTGCCAGCAGCTCACAGGTTTCACAAGAGACCCAGTACTTC	TRBV7-2	-	-	TRBJ2-5
CASSSPPPGGIYTEAFF	TGTGCCAGCAGCTCACCCCCTCCAGGGGGCATTTACACTGAAGCTTTCTTT	TRBV4-2	-	TRBD1	TRBJ1-1
CASRKRFGTDTQYF	TGTGCCAGCAGAAAGCGGTTCGGGACAGATACGCAGTATTTT	TRBV6-5	-	-	TRBJ2-3
CASSSSPQGAYEQYF	TGTGCCAGCAGCAGTTCGCCTCAGGGGGCCTACGAGCAGTACTTC	TRBV5-8	-	TRBD1	TRBJ2-7
CASRETGPVMPQHF	TGTGCCAGCAGGGAAACCGGGCCCGTGATGCCCCAGCATTTT	TRBV28	-	-	TRBJ1-5
CASSSLETDTQYF	TGTGCCAGCAGCTCGCTCGAGACAGATACGCAGTATTTT	TRBV11-2	-	-	TRBJ2-3
CASSLPDSIPFF	TGTGCCAGCAGCTTGCCAGACAGCATTCCTTTCTTT	TRBV5-6	-	-	TRBJ1-1
CASSQGGRERSAGELFF	TGTGCCAGCAGCCAAGGGGGGAGGGAGAGGAGCGCCGGGGAGCTGTTTTTT	TRBV4-2	-	TRBD2	TRBJ2-2
CASSLLAGTTADTQYF	TGTGCCAGCAGCTTACTGGCAGGGACCACGGCAGATACGCAGTATTTT	TRBV11-2	-	-	TRBJ2-3
CASSRSPKGAISGANVLTF	TGTGCCAGCAGCCGTTCCCCAAAGGGGGCGATCTCTGGGGCCAACGTCCTGACTTTC	TRBV7-6	-	TRBD1	TRBJ2-6
CASGSIALGQGTTGNTIYF	TGTGCTAGTGGCTCCATTGCACTTGGACAGGGGACGACTGGAAACACCATATATTTT	TRBV12-5	-	TRBD1	TRBJ1-3
CASSIPGGNTEAFF	TGTGCCAGCAGCATTCCGGGGGGGAACACTGAAGCTTTCTTT	TRBV28	-	-	TRBJ1-1
CASSPDSGRDTIYF	TGTGCCAGCAGCCCGGATAGCGGCAGAGACACCATATATTTT	TRBV11-1	-	-	TRBJ1-3
CAAAGTNEKLFF	TGTGCCGCCGCAGGTACTAATGAAAAACTGTTTTTT	TRBV6-5	-	-	TRBJ1-4
CASSVLQGANTGELFF	TGTGCCAGCAGCGTACTACAGGGGGCCAACACCGGGGAGCTGTTTTTT	TRBV9	-	TRBD1	TRBJ2-2
CASSSRKPGQGYTEAFF	TGTGCCAGCAGCTCAAGAAAGCCGGGACAGGGCTACACTGAAGCTTTCTTT	TRBV7-6	-	TRBD1	TRBJ1-1
CASSLEGNRDEQYF	TGCGCCAGCAGCTTGGAGGGGAATAGGGACGAGCAGTACTTC	TRBV5-1	-	-	TRBJ2-7
CASTQGVAWKDTQYF	TGTGCCAGCACCCAAGGGGTAGCATGGAAAGATACGCAGTATTTT	TRBV6-1	-	-	TRBJ2-3
CASSSGGSTDTQYF	TGCGCCAGCAGTAGCGGGGGGAGCACAGATACGCAGTATTTT	TRBV5-1	-	TRBD2	TRBJ2-3
CATRAGRVGANEKLFF	TGTGCCACCCGCGCGGGCAGGGTTGGGGCTAATGAAAAACTGTTTTTT	TRBV7-9	-	-	TRBJ1-4
CASQGTTNTEAFF	TGTGCCTCCCAGGGCACCACGAACACTGAAGCTTTCTTT	TRBV6-6	-	-	TRBJ1-1
CASSLPGTTNTIYF	TGTGCCAGCAGCCTACCCGGGACAACCAACACCATATATTTT	TRBV11-2	-	-	TRBJ1-3
CAISMVGGNTEAFF	TGTGCCATCAGCATGGTGGGGGGAAACACTGAAGCTTTCTTT	TRBV10-3	-	-	TRBJ1-1
CASSLEGSGGINRETQYF	TGTGCCAGCAGCTTAGAAGGTAGCGGGGGAATAAACCGAGAGACCCAGTACTTC	TRBV11-2	-	TRBD2	TRBJ2-5
CASSLALGGELFF	TGTGCCAGCAGCTTAGCGCTCGGTGGGGAGCTGTTTTTT	TRBV7-2	-	-	TRBJ2-2
CASSLSDQRDTGELFF	TGTGCCAGCAGTTTAAGCGACCAGAGAGACACCGGGGAGCTGTTTTTT	TRBV28	-	-	TRBJ2-2
CASSRLEDLIYGYTF	TGTGCCAGCTCACGTCTTGAGGATTTGATATATGGCTACACCTTC	TRBV18	-	-	TRBJ1-2
CATRQTAGGYGYTF	TGTGCCACCCGCCAGACTGCGGGAGGGTATGGCTACACCTTC	TRBV10-3	once	-	TRBJ1-2
CASSPSPFPALAGGADEQYF	TGCGCCAGCAGCCCAAGTCCCTTCCCTGCCCTCGCGGGAGGGGCCGACGAGCAGTACTTC	TRBV4-3	-	TRBD2	TRBJ2-7
CASSLVQMAPYEQYF	TGTGCCAGCAGCTTAGTCCAGATGGCCCCCTACGAGCAGTACTTC	TRBV7-2	-	-	TRBJ2-7
CAWSVAWTASYNSPLHF	TGTGCCTGGAGTGTAGCGTGGACTGCTTCCTATAATTCACCCCTCCACTTT	TRBV30	-	-	TRBJ1-6
CASSLVPSSGPLNPYEQYF	TGTGCCAGCAGCTTAGTCCCCTCTAGCGGACCTCTGAACCCCTACGAGCAGTACTTC	TRBV11-3	-	TRBD2	TRBJ2-7
CASSLRTGQGNTIYF	TGTGCCAGTAGTTTACGGACAGGGCAAGGAAACACCATATATTTT	TRBV19	-	TRBD1	TRBJ1-3
CASSYYLTGELFF	TGTGCCAGCAGTTACTATCTCACCGGGGAGCTGTTTTTT	TRBV6-6	-	-	TRBJ2-2
CASRLDWGRNSPLHF	TGCGCCAGCAGATTGGACTGGGGGCGTAATTCACCCCTCCACTTT	TRBV5-1	few	-	TRBJ1-6
CASSTGHPRGEQFF	TGCGCCAGCAGCACGGGACACCCCCGAGGTGAGCAGTTCTTC	TRBV5-1	-	-	TRBJ2-1
CASSSSGANVLTF	TGTGCCAGCAGTTCCTCTGGGGCCAACGTCCTGACTTTC	TRBV27	-	-	TRBJ2-6
CASTRTEAGTGGTDTQYF	TGCGCCAGCACTCGTACCGAAGCCGGGACAGGGGGCACAGATACGCAGTATTTT	TRBV5-1	-	TRBD1	TRBJ2-3
CASSLGGRFAGELFF	TGTGCCAGCAGCCTGGGGGGCCGTTTTGCCGGGGAGCTGTTTTTT	TRBV5-4	-	-	TRBJ2-2
CASGPLLATNEKLFF	TGTGCCAGTGGACCGCTACTTGCAACTAATGAAAAACTGTTTTTT	TRBV25-1	-	-	TRBJ1-4
CASSEATGGEQFF	TGTGCCAGCAGTGAAGCGACAGGGGGTGAGCAGTTCTTC	TRBV2	-	TRBD1	TRBJ2-1
CASSPRGGGDTQYF	TGTGCCAGCAGCCCCCGAGGCGGTGGTGATACGCAGTATTTT	TRBV7-3	-	-	TRBJ2-3